What follows is one T cell receptor beta chain and its context. These data originate in a study of T-cell reconstitution after alpha-beta-depleted transplantation in children. This CDR3 has 15 residues. The germline V gene encodes CDR1 SGHRS and CDR2 YFSETQ. V was pared by 6 bases and J by 7 bases, with 13 bases of the junction left unmatched. TCRbeta library construction was performed incorporating unique molecular identifiers. TCRdb re-called the PCR reads with MiXCR, one entry per CDR3 protein. This table holds roughly 500,000 distinct CDR3 sequences, 32% found once. This clonotype was sampled from a human donor who donated a stem cell graft to a child with aplastic anemia. This specimen was PBMCs from the stem cell graft donor, taken from the stem cell graft. V and J are TRBV5-1 and TRBJ2-1; 7 bases are a match to TRBD2. CDR3 in DNA: TGCGCCAGCACAGCGGGGCGAGCGGAATTGAATGAGCAGTTCTTC. Translated, it gives CASTAGRAELNEQFF.